This TCR beta chain was retrieved from a study of cytomegalovirus exposure and HLA in healthy donors. The data were produced by immunoSEQ multiplex PCR, yet TCRdb's version contains in-frame clones alone and is incomplete. This sample has 300,000 or so clones, with approximately 91% found just once. Germline CDR1 is KGHSH and CDR2 is LQKENI. CDR3 length equals 15 residues. Unmatched junction bases numbered 8, after V lost 5 bases and J lost 3 bases. This clonotype was obtained from a man younger than 40 in good health and CMV-seronegative. The chain combines TRBV18 with TRBJ2-3; 7 bases match TRBD1. Sequences were obtained from PBMCs. This chain's CDR3 is CASSSRQGKTDTQYF. The CDR3 nucleotides read TGTGCCAGCTCATCCCGACAGGGAAAGACAGATACGCAGTATTTT.